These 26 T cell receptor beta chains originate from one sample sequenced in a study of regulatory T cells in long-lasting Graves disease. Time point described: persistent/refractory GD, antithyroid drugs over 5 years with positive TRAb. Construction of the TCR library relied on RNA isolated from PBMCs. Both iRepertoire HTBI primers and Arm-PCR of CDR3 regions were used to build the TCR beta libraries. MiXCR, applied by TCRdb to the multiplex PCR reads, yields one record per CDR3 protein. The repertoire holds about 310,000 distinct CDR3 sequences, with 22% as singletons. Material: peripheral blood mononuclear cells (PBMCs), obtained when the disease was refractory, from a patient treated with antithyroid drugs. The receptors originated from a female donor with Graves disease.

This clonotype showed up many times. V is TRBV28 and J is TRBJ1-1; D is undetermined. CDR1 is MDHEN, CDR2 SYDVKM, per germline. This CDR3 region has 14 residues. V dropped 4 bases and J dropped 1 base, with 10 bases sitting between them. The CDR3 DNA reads TGTGCCAGCAGTTCGCGGGCCCGGAACACTGAAGCTTTCTTT. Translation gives CASSSRARNTEAFF.

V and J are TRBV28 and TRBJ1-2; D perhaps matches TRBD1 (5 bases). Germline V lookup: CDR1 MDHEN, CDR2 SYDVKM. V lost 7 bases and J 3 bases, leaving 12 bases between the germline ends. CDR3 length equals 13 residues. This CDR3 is CASTTGQDYGYTF. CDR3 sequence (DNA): TGTGCCAGCACCACCGGACAAGACTATGGCTACACCTTC.

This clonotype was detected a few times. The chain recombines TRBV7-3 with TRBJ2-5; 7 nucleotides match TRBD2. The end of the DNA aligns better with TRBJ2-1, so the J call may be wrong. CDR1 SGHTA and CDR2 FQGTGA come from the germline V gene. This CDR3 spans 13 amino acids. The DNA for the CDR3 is TGTGCCAGCGGGGCGGGAGCCGAGAATGAGCAGTTCTTC. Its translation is CASGAGAENEQFF.

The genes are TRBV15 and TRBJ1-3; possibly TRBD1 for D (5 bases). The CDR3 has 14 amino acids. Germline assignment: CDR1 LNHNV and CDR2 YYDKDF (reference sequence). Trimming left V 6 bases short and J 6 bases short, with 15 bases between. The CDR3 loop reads CATSPTRDQNTIYF. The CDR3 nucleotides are TGTGCCACCAGTCCGACGCGGGACCAAAACACCATATATTTT.

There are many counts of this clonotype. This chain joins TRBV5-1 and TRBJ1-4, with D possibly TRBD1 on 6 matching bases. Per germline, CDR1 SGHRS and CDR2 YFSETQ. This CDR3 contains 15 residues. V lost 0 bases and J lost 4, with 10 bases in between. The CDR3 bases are TGCGCCAGCAGCTTGGACGGACAGCTTAATGAAAAACTGTTTTTT. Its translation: CASSLDGQLNEKLFF.

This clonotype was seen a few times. The CDR3 loop reads CASSGGQVIARPQHF. The CDR3 DNA follows: TGTGCCAGCAGTGGAGGACAGGTAATAGCGAGGCCCCAGCATTTT. The chain employs TRBV6-1 and TRBJ1-5, with 7 positions matching TRBD1. V gave up 4 bases and J gave up 9 bases; unmatched junction bases: 12. Germline V gene lookup returns CDR1 MNHNS and CDR2 SASEGT. CDR3 size: 15 residues.

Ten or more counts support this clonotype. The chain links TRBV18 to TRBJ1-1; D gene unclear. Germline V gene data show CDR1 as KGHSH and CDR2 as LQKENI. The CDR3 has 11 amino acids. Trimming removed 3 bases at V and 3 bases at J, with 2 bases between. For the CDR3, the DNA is TGTGCCAGCTCACCCGACACTGAAGCTTTCTTT. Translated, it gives CASSPDTEAFF.

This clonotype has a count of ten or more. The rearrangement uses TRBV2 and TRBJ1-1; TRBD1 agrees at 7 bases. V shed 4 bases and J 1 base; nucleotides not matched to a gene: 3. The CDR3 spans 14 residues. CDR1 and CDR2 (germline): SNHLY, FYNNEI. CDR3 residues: CASSGTGENTEAFF. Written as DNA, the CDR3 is TGTGCCAGCAGTGGGACAGGAGAGAACACTGAAGCTTTCTTT.

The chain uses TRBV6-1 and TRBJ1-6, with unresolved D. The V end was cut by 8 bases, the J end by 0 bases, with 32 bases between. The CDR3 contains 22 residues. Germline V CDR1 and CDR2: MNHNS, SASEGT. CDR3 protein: CASGPHVARLERTSSYNSPLHF. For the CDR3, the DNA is TGTGCCAGCGGCCCCCACGTAGCAAGACTTGAAAGAACAAGCTCCTATAATTCACCCCTCCACTTT.

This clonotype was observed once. CDR3 sequence reads: CASSQYKGRGRAGNQPQHF. The CDR3 region has the DNA TGTGCCAGCAGCCAATATAAAGGTCGGGGAAGGGCGGGCAATCAGCCCCAGCATTTT. The J gene is TRBJ1-5, the V gene TRBV3-1; D gene uncertain. V gave up 2 bases and J gave up 2 bases, with 22 bases separating them. This CDR3 has 19 residues. Germline V gene lookup returns CDR1 LGHDT and CDR2 YNNKEL (reference sequence).

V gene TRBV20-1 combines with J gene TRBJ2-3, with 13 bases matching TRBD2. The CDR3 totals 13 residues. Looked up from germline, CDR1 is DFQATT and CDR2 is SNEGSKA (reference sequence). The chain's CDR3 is CSWTSGRSDTQYF. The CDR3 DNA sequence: TGCAGCTGGACTAGCGGGAGATCAGATACGCAGTATTTT.

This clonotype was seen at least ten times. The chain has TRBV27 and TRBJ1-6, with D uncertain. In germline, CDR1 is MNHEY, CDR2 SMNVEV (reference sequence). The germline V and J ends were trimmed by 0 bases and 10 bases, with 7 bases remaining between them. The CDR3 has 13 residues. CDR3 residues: CASSLSPASPLHF. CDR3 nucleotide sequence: TGTGCCAGCAGTTTATCCCCCGCCTCACCCCTCCACTTT.

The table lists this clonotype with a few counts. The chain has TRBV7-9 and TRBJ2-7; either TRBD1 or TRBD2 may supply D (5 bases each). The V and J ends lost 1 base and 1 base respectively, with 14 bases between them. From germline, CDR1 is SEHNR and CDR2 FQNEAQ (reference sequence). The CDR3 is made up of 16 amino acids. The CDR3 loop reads CASSLVEGFRSYEQYF. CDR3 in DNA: TGTGCCAGCAGCTTAGTAGAGGGGTTTAGGTCCTACGAGCAGTACTTC. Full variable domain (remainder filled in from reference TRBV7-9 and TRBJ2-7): DTGVSQNPRHKITKRGQNVTFRCDPISEHNRLYWYRQTLGQGPEFLTYFQNEAQLEKSRLLSDRFSAERPKGSFSTLEIQRTEQGDSAMYLCASSLVEGFRSYEQYFGPGTRLTVT.

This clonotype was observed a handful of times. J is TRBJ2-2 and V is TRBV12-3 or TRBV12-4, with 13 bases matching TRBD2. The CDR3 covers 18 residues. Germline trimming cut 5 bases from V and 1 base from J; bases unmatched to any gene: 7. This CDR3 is CASSPQRLAGGNTGELFF. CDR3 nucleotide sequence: TGTGCCAGCAGTCCACAGAGACTAGCGGGAGGGAACACCGGGGAGCTGTTTTTT.

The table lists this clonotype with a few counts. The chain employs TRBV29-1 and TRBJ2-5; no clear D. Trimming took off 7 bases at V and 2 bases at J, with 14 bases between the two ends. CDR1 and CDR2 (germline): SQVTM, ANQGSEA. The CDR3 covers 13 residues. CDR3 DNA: TGCAGCGCTCCGTATGGGCGTCAAGAGACCCAGTACTTC. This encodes CSAPYGRQETQYF.

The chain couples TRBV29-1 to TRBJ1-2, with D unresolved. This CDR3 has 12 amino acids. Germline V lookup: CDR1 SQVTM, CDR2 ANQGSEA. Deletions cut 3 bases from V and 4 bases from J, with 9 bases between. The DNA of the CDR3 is TGCAGCGTTGAGGACCTAAGCTATGGCTACACCTTC. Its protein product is CSVEDLSYGYTF. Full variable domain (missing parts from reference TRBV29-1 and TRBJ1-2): SAVISQKPSRDICQRGTSLTIQCQVDSQVTMMFWYRQQPGQSLTLIATANQGSEATYESGFVIDKFPISRPNLTFSTLTVSNMSPEDSSIYLCSVEDLSYGYTFGSGTRLTVV.

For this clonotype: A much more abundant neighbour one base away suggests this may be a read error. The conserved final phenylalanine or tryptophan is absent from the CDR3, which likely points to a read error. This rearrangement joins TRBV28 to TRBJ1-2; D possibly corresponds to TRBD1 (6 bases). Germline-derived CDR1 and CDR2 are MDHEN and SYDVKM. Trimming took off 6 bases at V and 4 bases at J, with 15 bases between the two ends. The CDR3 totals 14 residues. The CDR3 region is CASRNVQGLYGYTL. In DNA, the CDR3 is TGTGCCAGCAGAAACGTACAGGGCCTCTATGGCTACACCCTC.

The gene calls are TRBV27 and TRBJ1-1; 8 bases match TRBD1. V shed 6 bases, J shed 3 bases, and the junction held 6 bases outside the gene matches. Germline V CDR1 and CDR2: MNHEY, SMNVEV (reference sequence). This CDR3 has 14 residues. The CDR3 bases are TGTGCCAGCAGCACGGACAGGGCTGACACTGAAGCTTTCTTT. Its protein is CASSTDRADTEAFF.

CDR3 amino acids: CASRPANYGYTF. CDR3 coding DNA: TGTGCCAGCCGACCAGCTAACTATGGCTACACCTTC. The gene calls are TRBV7-9 and TRBJ1-2, with D unresolved. The ends were cut back, 8 bases at V and 0 bases at J, with 7 bases in the middle. The CDR3 length is 12 residues. Germline loops: CDR1 SEHNR, CDR2 FQNEAQ (reference sequence).

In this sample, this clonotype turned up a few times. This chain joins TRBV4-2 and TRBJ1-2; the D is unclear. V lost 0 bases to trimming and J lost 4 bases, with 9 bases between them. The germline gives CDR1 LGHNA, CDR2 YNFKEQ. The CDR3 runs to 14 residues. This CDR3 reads CASSQEWVSYGYTF. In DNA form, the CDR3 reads TGTGCCAGCAGCCAAGAGTGGGTGAGCTATGGCTACACCTTC.

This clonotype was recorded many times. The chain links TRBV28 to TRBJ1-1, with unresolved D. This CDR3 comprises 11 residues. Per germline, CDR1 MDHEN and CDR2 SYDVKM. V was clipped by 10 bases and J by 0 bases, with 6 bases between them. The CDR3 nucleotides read TGTGCCATAGGGTTGAACACTGAAGCTTTCTTT. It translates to CAIGLNTEAFF.

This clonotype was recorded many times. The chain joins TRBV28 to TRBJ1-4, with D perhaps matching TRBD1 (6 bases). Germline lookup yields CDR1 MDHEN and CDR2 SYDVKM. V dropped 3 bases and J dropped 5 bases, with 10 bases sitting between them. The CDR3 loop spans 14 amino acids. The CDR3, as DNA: TGTGCCAGCAGTTTCTGGGGGGGCAATGAAAAACTGTTTTTT. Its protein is CASSFWGGNEKLFF.

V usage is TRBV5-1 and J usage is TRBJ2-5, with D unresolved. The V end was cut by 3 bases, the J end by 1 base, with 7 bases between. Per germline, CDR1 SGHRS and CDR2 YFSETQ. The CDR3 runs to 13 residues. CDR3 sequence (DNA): TGCGCCAGCAGCTCGGGCCCCCAAGAGACCCAGTACTTC. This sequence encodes CASSSGPQETQYF.

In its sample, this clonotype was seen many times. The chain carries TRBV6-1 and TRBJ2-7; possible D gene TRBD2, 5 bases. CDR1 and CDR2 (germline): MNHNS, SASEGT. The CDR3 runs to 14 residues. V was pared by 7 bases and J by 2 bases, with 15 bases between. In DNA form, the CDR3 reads TGTGCCAGCACTGGGAGATTGGTTCCCTACGAGCAGTACTTC. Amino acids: CASTGRLVPYEQYF.

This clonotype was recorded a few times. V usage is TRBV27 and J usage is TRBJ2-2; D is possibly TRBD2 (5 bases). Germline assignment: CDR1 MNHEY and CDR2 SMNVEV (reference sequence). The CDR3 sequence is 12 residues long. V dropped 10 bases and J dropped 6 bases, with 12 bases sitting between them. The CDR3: CATTGSAGELFF. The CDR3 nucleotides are TGTGCCACCACGGGGTCCGCCGGGGAGCTGTTTTTT.

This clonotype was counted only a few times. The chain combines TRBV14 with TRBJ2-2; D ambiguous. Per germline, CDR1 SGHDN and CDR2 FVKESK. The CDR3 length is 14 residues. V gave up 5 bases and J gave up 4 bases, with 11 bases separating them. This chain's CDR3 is CASSWNSFTGELFF. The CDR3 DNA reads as TGTGCCAGCAGCTGGAACAGTTTCACCGGGGAGCTGTTTTTT.